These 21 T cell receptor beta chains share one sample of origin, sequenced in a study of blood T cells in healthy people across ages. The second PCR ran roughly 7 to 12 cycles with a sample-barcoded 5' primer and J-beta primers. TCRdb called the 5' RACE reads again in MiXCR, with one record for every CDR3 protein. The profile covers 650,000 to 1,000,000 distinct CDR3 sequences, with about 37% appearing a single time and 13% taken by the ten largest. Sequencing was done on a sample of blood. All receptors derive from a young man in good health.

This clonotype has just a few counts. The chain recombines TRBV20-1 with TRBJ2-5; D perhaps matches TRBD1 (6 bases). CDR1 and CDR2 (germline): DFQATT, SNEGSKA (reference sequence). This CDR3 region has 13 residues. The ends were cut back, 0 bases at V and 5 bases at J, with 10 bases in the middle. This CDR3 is CSARDTDRETQYF. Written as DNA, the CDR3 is TGCAGTGCTAGAGACACCGACAGGGAGACCCAGTACTTC.

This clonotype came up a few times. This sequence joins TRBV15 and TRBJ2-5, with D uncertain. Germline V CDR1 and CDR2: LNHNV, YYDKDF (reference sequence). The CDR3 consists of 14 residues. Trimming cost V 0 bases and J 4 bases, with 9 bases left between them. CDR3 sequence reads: CATSRDAFGETQYF. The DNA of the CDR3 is TGTGCCACCAGCAGAGATGCGTTCGGAGAGACCCAGTACTTC.

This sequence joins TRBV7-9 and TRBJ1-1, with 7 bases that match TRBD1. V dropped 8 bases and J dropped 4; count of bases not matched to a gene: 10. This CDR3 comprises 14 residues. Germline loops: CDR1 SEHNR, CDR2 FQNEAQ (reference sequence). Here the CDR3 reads CASLGGIMGTEAFF. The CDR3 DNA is TGTGCCAGCCTAGGGGGCATCATGGGCACTGAAGCTTTCTTT.

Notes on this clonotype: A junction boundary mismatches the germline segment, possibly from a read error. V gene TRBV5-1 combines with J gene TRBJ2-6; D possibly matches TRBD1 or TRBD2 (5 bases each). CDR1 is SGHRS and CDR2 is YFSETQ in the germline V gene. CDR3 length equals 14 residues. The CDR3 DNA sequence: TGCGCCAGCAATTCGGACTCTGGGGCCAACGTCCCGACTTTC. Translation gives CASNSDSGANVPTF.

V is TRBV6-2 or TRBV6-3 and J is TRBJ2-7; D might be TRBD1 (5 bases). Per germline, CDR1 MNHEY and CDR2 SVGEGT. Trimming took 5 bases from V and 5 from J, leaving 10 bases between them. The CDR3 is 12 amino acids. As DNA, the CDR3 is TGTGCCAGCAGTACGATCAGGGACGAGCAGTACTTC. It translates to CASSTIRDEQYF.

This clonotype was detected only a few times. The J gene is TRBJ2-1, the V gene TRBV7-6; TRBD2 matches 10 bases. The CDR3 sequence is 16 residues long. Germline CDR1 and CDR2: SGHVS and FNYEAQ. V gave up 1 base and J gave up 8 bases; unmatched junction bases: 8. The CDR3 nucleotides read TGTGCCAGCAGCTTAGTCGTGAGCGGGGGGGCCCATGAGCAGTTCTTC. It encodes CASSLVVSGGAHEQFF.

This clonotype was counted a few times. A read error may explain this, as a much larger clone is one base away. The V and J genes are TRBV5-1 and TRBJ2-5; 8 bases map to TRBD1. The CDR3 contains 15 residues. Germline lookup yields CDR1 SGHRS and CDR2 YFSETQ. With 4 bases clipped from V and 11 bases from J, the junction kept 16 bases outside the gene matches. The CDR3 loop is CASSTTGGPGNEQYF. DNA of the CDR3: TGCGCCAGCAGCACTACAGGGGGGCCTGGCAATGAGCAGTACTTC.

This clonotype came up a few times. CDR3 amino acids: CASSPGRSTGELFF. The CDR3 coding sequence is TGTGCCAGCAGCCCTGGACGGAGCACCGGGGAGCTGTTTTTT. This sequence joins TRBV6-1 and TRBJ2-2, with D hard to call. This CDR3 has 14 residues. With 6 bases removed from V and 4 bases from J, the gap between germline ends came to 12 bases. Germline V gene sequence: CDR1 MNHNS, CDR2 SASEGT.

For the CDR3, the DNA is TGTGCCAGCAGCCCCCGCCTCACAGATACGCAGTATTTT. It yields the protein CASSPRLTDTQYF. The chain is built from TRBV9 and TRBJ2-3; unclear D gene. Germline V gives CDR1 SGDLS, CDR2 YYNGEE. This CDR3 contains 13 residues. V shed 4 bases and J shed 2 bases, with 8 bases lying between them.

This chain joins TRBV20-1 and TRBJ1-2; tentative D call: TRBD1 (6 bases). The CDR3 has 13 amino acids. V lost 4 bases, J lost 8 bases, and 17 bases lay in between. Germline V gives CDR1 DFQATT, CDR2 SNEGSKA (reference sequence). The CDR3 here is CSAIPGAGDGYTF. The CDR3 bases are TGCAGTGCTATTCCCGGGGCAGGGGACGGCTACACCTTC.

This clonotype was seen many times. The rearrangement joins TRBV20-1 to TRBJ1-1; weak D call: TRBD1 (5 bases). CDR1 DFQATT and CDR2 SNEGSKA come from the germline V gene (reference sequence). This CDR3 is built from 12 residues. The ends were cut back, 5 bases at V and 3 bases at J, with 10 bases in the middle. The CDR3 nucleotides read TGCAGTGCTCCCGGACAAGACACTGAAGCTTTCTTT. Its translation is CSAPGQDTEAFF.

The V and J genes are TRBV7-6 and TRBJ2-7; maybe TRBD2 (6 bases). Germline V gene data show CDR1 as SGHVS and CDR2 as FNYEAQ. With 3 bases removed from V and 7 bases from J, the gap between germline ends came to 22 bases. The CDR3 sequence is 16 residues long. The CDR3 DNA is TGTGCCAGCAGCTTTCGGACGGGGAGGATCGGCAATGAGCAGTACTTC. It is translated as CASSFRTGRIGNEQYF.

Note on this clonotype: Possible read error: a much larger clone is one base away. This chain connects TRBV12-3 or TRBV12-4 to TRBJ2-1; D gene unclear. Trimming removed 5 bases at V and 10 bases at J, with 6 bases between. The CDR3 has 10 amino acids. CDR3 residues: CASSRWEQFF. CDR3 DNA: TGTGCCAGCAGTCGGTGGGAGCAGTTCTTC.

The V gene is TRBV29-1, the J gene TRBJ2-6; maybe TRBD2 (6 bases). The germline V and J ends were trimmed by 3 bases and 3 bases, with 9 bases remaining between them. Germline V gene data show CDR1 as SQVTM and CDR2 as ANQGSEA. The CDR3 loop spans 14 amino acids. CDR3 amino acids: CSVEEGSGANVLTF. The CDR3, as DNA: TGCAGCGTTGAGGAGGGAAGTGGGGCCAACGTCCTGACTTTC. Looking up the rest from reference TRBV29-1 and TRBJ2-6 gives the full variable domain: SAVISQKPSRDICQRGTSLTIQCQVDSQVTMMFWYRQQPGQSLTLIATANQGSEATYESGFVIDKFPISRPNLTFSTLTVSNMSPEDSSIYLCSVEEGSGANVLTFGAGSRLTVL.

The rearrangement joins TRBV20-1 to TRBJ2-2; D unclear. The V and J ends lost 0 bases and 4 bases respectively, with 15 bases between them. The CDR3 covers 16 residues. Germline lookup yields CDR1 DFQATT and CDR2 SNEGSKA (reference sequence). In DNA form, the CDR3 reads TGCAGTGCTAGAGATCCAGGCCCCCGACCCACCGGGGAGCTGTTTTTT. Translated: CSARDPGPRPTGELFF.

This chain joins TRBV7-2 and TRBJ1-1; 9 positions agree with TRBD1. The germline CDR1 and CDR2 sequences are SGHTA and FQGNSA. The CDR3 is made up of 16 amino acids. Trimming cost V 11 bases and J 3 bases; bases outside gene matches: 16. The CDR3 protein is CASARLGTGFDTEAFF. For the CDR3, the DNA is TGTGCCTCCGCTCGGTTGGGGACAGGGTTCGACACTGAAGCTTTCTTT.

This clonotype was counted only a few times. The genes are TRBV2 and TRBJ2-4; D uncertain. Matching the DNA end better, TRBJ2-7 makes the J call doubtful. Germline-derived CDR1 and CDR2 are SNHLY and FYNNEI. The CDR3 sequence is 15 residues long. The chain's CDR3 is CASSEGSSRFYEQYF. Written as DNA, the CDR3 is TGTGCCAGCAGTGAAGGGTCCTCCAGATTTTACGAGCAGTACTTC.

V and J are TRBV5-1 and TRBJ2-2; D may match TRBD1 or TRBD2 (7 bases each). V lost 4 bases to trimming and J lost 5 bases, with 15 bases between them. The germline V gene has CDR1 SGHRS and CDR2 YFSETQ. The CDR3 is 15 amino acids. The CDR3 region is CASSPRQGGTGELFF. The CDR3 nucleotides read TGCGCCAGCAGCCCACGACAGGGAGGGACCGGGGAGCTGTTTTTT.

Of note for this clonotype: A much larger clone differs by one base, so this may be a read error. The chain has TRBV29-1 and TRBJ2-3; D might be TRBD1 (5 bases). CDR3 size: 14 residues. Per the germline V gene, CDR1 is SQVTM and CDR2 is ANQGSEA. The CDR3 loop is CSVFLRESTDAQYF. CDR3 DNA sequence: TGCAGCGTTTTCCTCAGGGAAAGCACAGATGCGCAGTATTTT.

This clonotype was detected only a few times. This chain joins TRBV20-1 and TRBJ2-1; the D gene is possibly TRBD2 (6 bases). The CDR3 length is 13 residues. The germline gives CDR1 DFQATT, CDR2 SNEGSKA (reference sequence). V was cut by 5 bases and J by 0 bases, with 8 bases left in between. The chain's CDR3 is CSAGGASYNEQFF. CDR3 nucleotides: TGCAGTGCTGGCGGGGCCTCCTACAATGAGCAGTTCTTC.

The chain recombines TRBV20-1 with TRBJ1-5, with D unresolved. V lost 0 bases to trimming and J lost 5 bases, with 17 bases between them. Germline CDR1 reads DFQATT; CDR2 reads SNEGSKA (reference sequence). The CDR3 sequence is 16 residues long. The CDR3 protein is CSARDFRGTADQPQHF. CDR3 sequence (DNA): TGCAGTGCTAGAGATTTTCGTGGTACGGCCGATCAGCCCCAGCATTTT.